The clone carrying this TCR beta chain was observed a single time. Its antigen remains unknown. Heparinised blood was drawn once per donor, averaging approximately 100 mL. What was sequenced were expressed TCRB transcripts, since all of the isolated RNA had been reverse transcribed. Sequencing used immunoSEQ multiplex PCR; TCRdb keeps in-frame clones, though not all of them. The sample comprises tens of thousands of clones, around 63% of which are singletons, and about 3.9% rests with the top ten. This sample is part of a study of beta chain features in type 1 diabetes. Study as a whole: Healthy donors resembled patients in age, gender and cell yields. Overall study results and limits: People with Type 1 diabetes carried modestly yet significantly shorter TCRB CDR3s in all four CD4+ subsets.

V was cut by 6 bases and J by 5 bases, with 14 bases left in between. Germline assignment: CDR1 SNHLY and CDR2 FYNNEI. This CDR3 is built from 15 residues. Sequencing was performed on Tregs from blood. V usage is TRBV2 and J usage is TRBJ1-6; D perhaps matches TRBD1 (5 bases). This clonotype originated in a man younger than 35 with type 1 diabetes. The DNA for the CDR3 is TGTGCCAGCAGCCTCGGCGGGGGGGATAATTCACCCCTCCACTTT. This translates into CASSLGGGDNSPLHF.